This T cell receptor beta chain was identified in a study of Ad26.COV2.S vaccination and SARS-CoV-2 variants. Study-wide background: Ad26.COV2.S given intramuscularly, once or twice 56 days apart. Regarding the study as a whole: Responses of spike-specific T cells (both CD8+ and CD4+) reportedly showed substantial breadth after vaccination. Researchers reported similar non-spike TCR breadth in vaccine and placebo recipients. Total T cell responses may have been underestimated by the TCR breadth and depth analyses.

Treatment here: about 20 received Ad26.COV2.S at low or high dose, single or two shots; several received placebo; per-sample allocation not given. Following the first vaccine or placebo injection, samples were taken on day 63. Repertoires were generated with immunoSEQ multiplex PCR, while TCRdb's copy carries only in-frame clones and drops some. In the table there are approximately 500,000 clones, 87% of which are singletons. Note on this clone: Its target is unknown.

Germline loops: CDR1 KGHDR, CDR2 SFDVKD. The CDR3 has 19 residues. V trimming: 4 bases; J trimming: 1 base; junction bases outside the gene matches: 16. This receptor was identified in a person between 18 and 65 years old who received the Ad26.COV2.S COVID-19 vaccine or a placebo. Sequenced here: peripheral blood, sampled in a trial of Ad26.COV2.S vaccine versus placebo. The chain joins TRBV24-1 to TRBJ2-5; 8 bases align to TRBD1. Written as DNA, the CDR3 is TGTGCCACCAGTGACCCCCAAGAACCGACAGGGGCCCTCCAAGAGACCCAGTACTTC. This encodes CATSDPQEPTGALQETQYF.